This TCR beta chain comes out of a study of blood T cells in healthy people across ages. Study results and limitations: Across the age range, TCR beta diversity per million T cells fell in a roughly linear way.

Then a second PCR, running roughly 7 to 12 cycles, was carried out with a sample-barcoded 5' primer and a J-beta primer mix. TCRdb re-called the 5' RACE reads through MiXCR, storing one row per CDR3 protein. The sample has about 1.1 million distinct CDR3 sequences; around two fifths are singletons. This clonotype occurred a few times. Antigen unknown. The CDR3 is 15 residues long. Trimming shortened V by 3 bases and J by 5 bases, and 16 bases separated the two germline ends. From germline, CDR1 is SGHTA and CDR2 FQGNSA. Input material: blood. The V and J genes are TRBV7-2 and TRBJ1-1, with unresolved D. This TCR was recovered from a man younger than 35 in good health. CDR3 sequence: CASSLAAQERTEAFF. The CDR3 region has the DNA TGTGCCAGCAGCTTGGCTGCGCAAGAAAGGACTGAAGCTTTCTTT.